These T cell receptor beta chains were read from a single sample in a study of shared clonotypes between healthy human individuals. Repertoires were generated with immunoSEQ multiplex PCR, while TCRdb's copy carries only in-frame clones and drops some. In the table there are roughly 1 million clones, under 80% of which are singletons. Sequenced sample: memory CD4+ T cells sorted from blood. Receptors were obtained from a man aged 18 to 29 in good health. CDR3s include the opening cysteine and the closing phenylalanine or tryptophan. The D gene is left open where the match is weak. Some rows mark clone size as missing; the rest say once, few, many or name a class of expanded clone.

v_gene,j_gene,abundance,len,d_gene,CDR3nt,CDR3aa
TRBV29-1,TRBJ2-7,few,15,.,TGCAGCGTTGAAATTTTTCAGGTTAGCTCCTACGAGCAGTACTTC,CSVEIFQVSSYEQYF
TRBV30,TRBJ2-5,.,13,TRBD1,TGTGCCTGGATCGGACAGGGTCAGGAGACCCAGTACTTC,CAWIGQGQETQYF
TRBV28,TRBJ2-1,.,11,.,TGTGCCAGCAGTTCCAGGGCCAGTCAGTTCTTC,CASSSRASQFF
TRBV27,TRBJ1-2,.,14,.,TGTGCCAGCAGTTTAAACAGCCGAAGCTATGGCTACACCTTC,CASSLNSRSYGYTF
TRBV20-1,TRBJ1-2,.,11,TRBD1,TGCAGTGCGGAAGGACAGGGGGTTCACTTCTTC,CSAEGQGVHFF
TRBV6-5,TRBJ2-1,.,11,TRBD2,TGTGCCAGCCGGGGGGGCGGGGAGCAGTTCTTC,CASRGGGEQFF
TRBV19,TRBJ2-7,once,15,TRBD1,TGTGCCAGTGCCCCCGGGACAGGGGGCCGGTACGAGCAGTACTTC,CASAPGTGGRYEQYF
TRBV5-5,TRBJ2-7,.,16,TRBD2,TGTGCCAGCAGCCCCTCGGGACTAGCGGGAGGCTACGAGCAGTACTTC,CASSPSGLAGGYEQYF
TRBV9,TRBJ1-5,.,14,.,TGTGCCAGCAGCGAGGGACACCCGAATCAGCCCCAGCATTTT,CASSEGHPNQPQHF
TRBV2,TRBJ1-1,few,13,.,TGTGCCAGCAGTACACAGGGACGGACTGAAGCTTTCTTT,CASSTQGRTEAFF
TRBV2,TRBJ1-5,.,14,TRBD1,TGTGCCAGCACCTGGACAGGGGGCCCTCAGCCCCAGCATTTT,CASTWTGGPQPQHF
TRBV7-9,TRBJ2-7,.,15,.,TGTGCCAGCACCGTCCTCGGGGCCGGGGCCTACGAGCAGTACTTC,CASTVLGAGAYEQYF
TRBV4-1,TRBJ2-5,.,16,TRBD2,TGCGCCAGCAGCCAGGGGCGGTCTAGCGGACAAGAGACCCAGTACTTC,CASSQGRSSGQETQYF
TRBV2,TRBJ2-1,.,16,TRBD2,TGTGCCAGCAGTGCGGAAAGCGGGAGATCTAGGAATGAGCAGTTCTTC,CASSAESGRSRNEQFF
TRBV18,TRBJ1-4,few,15,.,TGTGCCAGCTCACCACGCCCGCCAGGTGCTGAAAAACTGTTTTTT,CASSPRPPGAEKLFF
TRBV2,TRBJ2-7,.,12,.,TGTGCCAGCTCGTTAGACTCCTACGAGCAGTACTTC,CASSLDSYEQYF
TRBV5-1,TRBJ1-2,.,14,.,TGCGCCAGCAGCTGGGGGACATCCGGCTATGGCTACACCTTC,CASSWGTSGYGYTF
TRBV28,TRBJ2-4,.,12,.,TGTGCCACCTCCGGAGCCAAAAACATTCAGTACTTC,CATSGAKNIQYF
TRBV5-5,TRBJ1-5,.,15,.,TGTGCCAGCAGCTTGCTTCAGGCACCTAATCAGCCCCAGCATTTT,CASSLLQAPNQPQHF
TRBV12-5,TRBJ2-1,.,14,.,TGTGCTAGTGGTCTACAACCGGAAGAGAATGAGCAGTTCTTC,CASGLQPEENEQFF
TRBV19,TRBJ1-2,.,11,.,TGTGCCAGTAGTATAGGCTATGGCTACACCTTC,CASSIGYGYTF
TRBV18,TRBJ2-1,.,16,TRBD2,TGTGCCAGCTCACCACCGGGCCTAGCGGGAGGTTATGAGCAGTTCTTC,CASSPPGLAGGYEQFF
TRBV5-6,TRBJ1-1,few,14,TRBD1,TGTGCCAGCACCCTGCGGCAGGGGGTACCTCAAGCTTTCTTT,CASTLRQGVPQAFF
TRBV18,TRBJ2-7,.,13,.,TGTGCCAGCTCACTTTTTAACGGGGGCGAGCAGTACTTC,CASSLFNGGEQYF
TRBV9,TRBJ2-5,.,16,.,TGTGCCAGCAGCGTAGGGGTTATTATGTTCCAAGAGACCCAGTACTTC,CASSVGVIMFQETQYF
TRBV2,TRBJ1-2,few,13,.,TGTGCCAGCAGTCTCGACGGGCCCCGGGGCTACACCTTC,CASSLDGPRGYTF
TRBV10-1,TRBJ2-1,.,13,.,TGCGCCAGCAGTGATCGGGGGTTGAATGAGCAGTTCTTC,CASSDRGLNEQFF